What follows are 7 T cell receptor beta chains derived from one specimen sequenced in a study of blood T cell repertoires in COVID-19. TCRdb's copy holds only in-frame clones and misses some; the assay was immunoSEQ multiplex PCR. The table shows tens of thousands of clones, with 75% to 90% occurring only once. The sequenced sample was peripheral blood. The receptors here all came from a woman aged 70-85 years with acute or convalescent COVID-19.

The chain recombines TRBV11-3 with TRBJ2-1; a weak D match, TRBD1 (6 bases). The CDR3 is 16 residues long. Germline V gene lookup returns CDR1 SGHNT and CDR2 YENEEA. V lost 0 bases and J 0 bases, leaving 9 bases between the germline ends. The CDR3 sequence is CASSLEGQSSYNEQFF. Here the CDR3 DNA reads TGTGCCAGCAGCTTAGAAGGACAGAGCTCCTACAATGAGCAGTTCTTC.

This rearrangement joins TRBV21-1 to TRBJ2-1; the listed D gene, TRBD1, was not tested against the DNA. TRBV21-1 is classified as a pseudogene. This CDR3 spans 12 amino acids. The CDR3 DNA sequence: TGTGCCAGCAGCAGGCAGATGAATGAGCAGTTCTTC. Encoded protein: CASSRQMNEQFF.

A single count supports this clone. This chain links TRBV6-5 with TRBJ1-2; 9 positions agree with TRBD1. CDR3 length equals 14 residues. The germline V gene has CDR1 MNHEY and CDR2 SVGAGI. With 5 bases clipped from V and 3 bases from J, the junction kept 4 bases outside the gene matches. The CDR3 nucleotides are TGTGCCAGCAGTCCTGGACAGGGGTACTATGGCTACACCTTC. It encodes CASSPGQGYYGYTF.

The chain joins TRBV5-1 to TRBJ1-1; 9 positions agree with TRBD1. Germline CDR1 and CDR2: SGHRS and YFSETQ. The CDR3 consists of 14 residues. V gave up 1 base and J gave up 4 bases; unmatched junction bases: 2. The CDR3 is CASSLWTGATEAFF. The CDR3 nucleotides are TGCGCCAGCAGCTTGTGGACAGGGGCCACTGAAGCTTTCTTT. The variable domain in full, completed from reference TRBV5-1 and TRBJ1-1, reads KAGVTQTPRYLIKTRGQQVTLSCSPISGHRSVSWYQQTPGQGLQFLFEYFSETQRNKGNFPGRFSGRQFSNSRSEMNVSTLELGDSALYLCASSLWTGATEAFFGQGTRLTVV.

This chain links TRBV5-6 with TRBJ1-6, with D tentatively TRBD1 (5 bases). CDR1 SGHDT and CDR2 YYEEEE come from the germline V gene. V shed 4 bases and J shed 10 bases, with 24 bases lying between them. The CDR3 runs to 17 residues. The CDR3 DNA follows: TGTGCCAGCAGCCCGGTTGGGGGAAGGGGAGGATGGTCACCCCTCCACTTT. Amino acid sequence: CASSPVGGRGGWSPLHF.

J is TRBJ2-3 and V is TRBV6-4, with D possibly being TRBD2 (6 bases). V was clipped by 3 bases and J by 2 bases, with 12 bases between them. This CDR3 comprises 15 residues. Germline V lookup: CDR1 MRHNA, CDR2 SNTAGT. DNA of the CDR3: TGTGCCAGCAGTGAGCAAGCACTAGCCACAGATACGCAGTATTTT. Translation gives CASSEQALATDTQYF.

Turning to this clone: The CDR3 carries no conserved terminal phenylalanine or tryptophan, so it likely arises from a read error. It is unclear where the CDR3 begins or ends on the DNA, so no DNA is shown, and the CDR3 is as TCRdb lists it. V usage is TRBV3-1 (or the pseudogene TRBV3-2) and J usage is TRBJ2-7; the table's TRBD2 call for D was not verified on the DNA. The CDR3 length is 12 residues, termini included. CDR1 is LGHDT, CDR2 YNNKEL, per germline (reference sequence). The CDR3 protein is CASSQRATLRGS.